The present TCR beta chain was sequenced within a study of beta chain features in type 1 diabetes. Study-wide findings and caveats: Moderately but significantly shorter TCRB CDR3s were found in Type 1 diabetes patients in all four CD4+ subsets. Insertion counts at VDJ junctions were lower in type 1 diabetes patients, who also showed more deletions there. Patients and controls would be equally affected if PCR favored shorter templates. Patients' naive, central memory and Treg TCRB repertoires seemed closer to one another than those of healthy donors.

Germline loops: CDR1 SGHDT, CDR2 YYEEEE. Trimming took off 6 bases at V and 3 bases at J, with 9 bases between the two ends. This CDR3 spans 12 amino acids. On this clone itself: Its antigen is undetermined.

What was sequenced were expressed TCRB transcripts, since all of the isolated RNA had been reverse transcribed. Libraries were prepared by immunoSEQ multiplex PCR; TCRdb keeps only in-frame clonotypes and omits some of them. The data hold approximately 730,000 clones, with about an eighth observed a single time. V is TRBV5-6 and J is TRBJ1-2; unclear D gene. The sequencing sample was made of naive CD4+ T cells from blood. This sequence was found in a man between 18 and 29 years old with type 1 diabetes. This chain's CDR3 is CASIIGDYGYTF. CDR3 in DNA: TGTGCCAGCATCATCGGGGACTATGGCTACACCTTC.